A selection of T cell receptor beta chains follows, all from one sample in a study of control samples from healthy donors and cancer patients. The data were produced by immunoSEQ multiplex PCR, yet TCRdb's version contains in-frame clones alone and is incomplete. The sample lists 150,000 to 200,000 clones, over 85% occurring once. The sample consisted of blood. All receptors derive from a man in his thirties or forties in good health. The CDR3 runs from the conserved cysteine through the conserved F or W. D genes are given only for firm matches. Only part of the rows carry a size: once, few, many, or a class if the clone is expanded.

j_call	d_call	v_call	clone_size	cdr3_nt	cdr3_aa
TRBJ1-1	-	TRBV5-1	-	TGCGCCAGCAGCTTGAGAGCAGGGGAGATCACTGAAGCTTTCTTT	CASSLRAGEITEAFF
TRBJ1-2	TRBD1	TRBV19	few	TGTGCCAGTAGGGAAACAGGGGCGAGGGGGAACTATGGCTACACCTTC	CASRETGARGNYGYTF
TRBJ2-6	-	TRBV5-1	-	TGCGCCAGCAGCTTGATGGGGACCGGGGCCAACGTCCTGACTTTC	CASSLMGTGANVLTF
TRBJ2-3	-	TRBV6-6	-	TGTGCCAGCAGTTACCCTTCCGGAGATAGCACAGATACGCAGTATTTT	CASSYPSGDSTDTQYF
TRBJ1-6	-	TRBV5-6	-	TGTGCCAGCAGCTTGGAGGTAGGGCGGTCACCCCTCCACTTT	CASSLEVGRSPLHF
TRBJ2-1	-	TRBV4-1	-	TGCGCCAGCAGCCAAGTGGACATCCTCTCCTACAATGAGCAGTTCTTC	CASSQVDILSYNEQFF
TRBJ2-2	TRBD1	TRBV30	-	TGTGCCTGGAGTTTGGTCAGGGGGCGCACCGGGGAGCTGTTTTTT	CAWSLVRGRTGELFF
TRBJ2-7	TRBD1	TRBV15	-	TGTGCCACCAGCAGGGACAGGGGGGGTTCCCTCTACGAGCAGTACTTC	CATSRDRGGSLYEQYF
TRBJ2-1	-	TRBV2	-	TGTGCCAGCAGCCGGAAGGGCACCTACAATGAGCAGTTCTTC	CASSRKGTYNEQFF
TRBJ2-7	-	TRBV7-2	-	TGTGCCAGCAGCCCAACCGGGACTCCGACCTACGAGCAGTACTTC	CASSPTGTPTYEQYF
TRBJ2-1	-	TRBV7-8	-	TGTGCCAGCAGCTCGACGTCCGGGACATTTTACAATGAGCAGTTCTTC	CASSSTSGTFYNEQFF
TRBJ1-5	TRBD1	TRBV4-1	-	TGCGCCAGCAGTCGAGACGGGACAGGGAAAGATCAGCCCCAGCATTTT	CASSRDGTGKDQPQHF
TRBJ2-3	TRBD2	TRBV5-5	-	TGTGCCAGCAGCTTGGGAAGGGGACTAGCCACAGATACGCAGTATTTT	CASSLGRGLATDTQYF
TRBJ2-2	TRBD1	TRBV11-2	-	TGTGCCAGCAGCCCGGGACAGACCTTCACCGGGGAGCTGTTTTTT	CASSPGQTFTGELFF
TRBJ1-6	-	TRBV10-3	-	TGTGCCATCAGTGAGTCGCAGCTCCGCTATAATTCACCCCTCCACTTT	CAISESQLRYNSPLHF